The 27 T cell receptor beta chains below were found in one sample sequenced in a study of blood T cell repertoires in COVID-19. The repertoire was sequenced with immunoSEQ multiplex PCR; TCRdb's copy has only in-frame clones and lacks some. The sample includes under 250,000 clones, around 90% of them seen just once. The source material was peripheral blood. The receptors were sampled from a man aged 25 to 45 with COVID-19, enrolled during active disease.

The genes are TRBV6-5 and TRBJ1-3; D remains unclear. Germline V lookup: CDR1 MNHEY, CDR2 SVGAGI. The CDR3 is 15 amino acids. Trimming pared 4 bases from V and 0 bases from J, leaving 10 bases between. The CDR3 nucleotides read TGTGCCAGCAGTTCCGGTGAATCCTCTGGAAACACCATATATTTT. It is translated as CASSSGESSGNTIYF.

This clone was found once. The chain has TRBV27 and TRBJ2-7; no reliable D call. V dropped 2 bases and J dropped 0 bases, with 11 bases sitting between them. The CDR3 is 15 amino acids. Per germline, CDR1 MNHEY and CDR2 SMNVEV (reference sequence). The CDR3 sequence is CASSLRPTTSYEQYF. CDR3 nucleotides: TGTGCCAGCAGTTTACGTCCTACTACCTCCTACGAGCAGTACTTC.

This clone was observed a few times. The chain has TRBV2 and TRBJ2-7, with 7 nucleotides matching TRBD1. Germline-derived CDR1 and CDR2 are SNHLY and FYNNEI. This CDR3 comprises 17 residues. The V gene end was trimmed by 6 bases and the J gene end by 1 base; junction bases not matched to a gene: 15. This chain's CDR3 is CASSVLFRDSYSYEQYF. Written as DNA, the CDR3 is TGTGCCAGCAGCGTTTTATTCCGGGACAGCTATTCCTACGAGCAGTACTTC.

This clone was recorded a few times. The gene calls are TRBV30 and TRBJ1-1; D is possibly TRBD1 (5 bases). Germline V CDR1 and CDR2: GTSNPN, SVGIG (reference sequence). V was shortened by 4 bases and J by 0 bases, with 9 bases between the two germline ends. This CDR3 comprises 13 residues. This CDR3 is CAWTIQVNTEAFF. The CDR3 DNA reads TGTGCCTGGACGATACAGGTGAACACTGAAGCTTTCTTT.

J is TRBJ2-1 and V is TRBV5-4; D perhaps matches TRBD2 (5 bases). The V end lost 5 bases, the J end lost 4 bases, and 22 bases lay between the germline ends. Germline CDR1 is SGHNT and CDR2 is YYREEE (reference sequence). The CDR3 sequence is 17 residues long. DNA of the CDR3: TGTGCCAGCAGGTCCGCCAACCAACCTGAGGGTTACAATGAGCAGTTCTTC. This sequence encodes CASRSANQPEGYNEQFF. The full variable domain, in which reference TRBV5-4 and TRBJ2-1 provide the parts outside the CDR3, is ETGVTQSPTHLIKTRGQQVTLRCSSQSGHNTVSWYQQALGQGPQFIFQYYREEENGRGNFPPRFSGLQFPNYSSELNVNALELDDSALYLCASRSANQPEGYNEQFFGPGTRLTVL.

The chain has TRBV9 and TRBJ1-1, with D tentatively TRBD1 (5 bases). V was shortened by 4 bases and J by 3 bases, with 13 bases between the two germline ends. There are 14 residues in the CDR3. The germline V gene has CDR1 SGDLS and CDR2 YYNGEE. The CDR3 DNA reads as TGTGCCAGCAGCCCCCACGACAGCGACACTGAAGCTTTCTTT. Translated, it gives CASSPHDSDTEAFF.

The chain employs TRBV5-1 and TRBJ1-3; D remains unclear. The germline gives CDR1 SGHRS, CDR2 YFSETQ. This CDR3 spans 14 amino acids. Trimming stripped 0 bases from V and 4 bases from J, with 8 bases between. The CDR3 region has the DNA TGCGCCAGCAGCTTGGAAACAATCGGAAACACCATATATTTT. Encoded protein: CASSLETIGNTIYF. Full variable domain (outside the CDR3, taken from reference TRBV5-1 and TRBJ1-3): KAGVTQTPRYLIKTRGQQVTLSCSPISGHRSVSWYQQTPGQGLQFLFEYFSETQRNKGNFPGRFSGRQFSNSRSEMNVSTLELGDSALYLCASSLETIGNTIYFGEGSWLTVV.

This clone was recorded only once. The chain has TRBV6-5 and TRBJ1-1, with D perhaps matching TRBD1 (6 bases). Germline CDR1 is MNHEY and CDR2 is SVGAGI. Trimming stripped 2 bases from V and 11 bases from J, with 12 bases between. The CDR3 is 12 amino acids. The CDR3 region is CASSYPTGRAFF. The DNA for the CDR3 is TGTGCCAGCAGTTACCCGACAGGTCGCGCTTTCTTT.

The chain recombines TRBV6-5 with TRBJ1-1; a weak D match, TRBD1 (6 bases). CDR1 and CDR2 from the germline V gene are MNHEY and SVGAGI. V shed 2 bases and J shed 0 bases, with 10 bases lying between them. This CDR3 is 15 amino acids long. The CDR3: CASSYAQGMNTEAFF. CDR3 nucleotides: TGTGCCAGCAGTTACGCCCAGGGGATGAACACTGAAGCTTTCTTT.

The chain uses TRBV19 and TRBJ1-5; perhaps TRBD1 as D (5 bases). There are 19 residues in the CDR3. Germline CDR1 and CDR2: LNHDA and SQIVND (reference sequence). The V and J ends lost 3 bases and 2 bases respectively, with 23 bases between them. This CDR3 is CASSIGGPHWGGGNQPQHF. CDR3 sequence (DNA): TGTGCCAGTAGTATTGGGGGACCTCATTGGGGAGGTGGCAATCAGCCCCAGCATTTT.

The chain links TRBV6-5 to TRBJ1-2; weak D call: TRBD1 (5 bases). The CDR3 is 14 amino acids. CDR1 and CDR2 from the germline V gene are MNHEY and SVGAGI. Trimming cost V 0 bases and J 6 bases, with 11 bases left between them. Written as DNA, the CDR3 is TGTGCCAGCAGTTACTCTTTGACAGCCGATGGCTACACCTTC. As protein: CASSYSLTADGYTF.

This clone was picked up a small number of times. In DNA form, the CDR3 reads TGTGCCAGCAGCTCACCAGGGGTTAAGGGAAACACCATATATTTT. This translates into CASSSPGVKGNTIYF. This chain connects TRBV7-9 to TRBJ1-3; tentative D call: TRBD1 (6 bases). Germline V CDR1 and CDR2: SEHNR, FQNEAQ (reference sequence). V was pared by 4 bases and J by 4 bases, with 14 bases between. The CDR3 consists of 15 residues.

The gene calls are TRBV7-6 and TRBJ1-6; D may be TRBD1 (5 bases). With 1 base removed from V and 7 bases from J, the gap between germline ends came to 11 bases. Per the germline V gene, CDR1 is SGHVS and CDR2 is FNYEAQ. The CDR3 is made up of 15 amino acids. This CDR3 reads CASSLGSGLNSPLHF. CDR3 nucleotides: TGTGCCAGCAGCTTAGGGTCAGGGCTGAATTCACCCCTCCACTTT.

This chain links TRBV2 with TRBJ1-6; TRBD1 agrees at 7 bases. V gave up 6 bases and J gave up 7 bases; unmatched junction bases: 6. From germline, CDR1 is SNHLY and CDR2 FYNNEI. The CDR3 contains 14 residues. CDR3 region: CASSSGTANSPLHF. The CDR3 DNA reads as TGTGCCAGCAGCTCCGGGACAGCAAATTCACCCCTCCACTTT.

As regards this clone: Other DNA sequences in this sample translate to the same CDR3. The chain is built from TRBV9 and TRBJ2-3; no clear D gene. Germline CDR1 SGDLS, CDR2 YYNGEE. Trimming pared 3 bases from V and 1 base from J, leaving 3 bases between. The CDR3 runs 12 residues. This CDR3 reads CASSARTDTQYF. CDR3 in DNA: TGTGCCAGCAGCGCTCGCACAGATACGCAGTATTTT.

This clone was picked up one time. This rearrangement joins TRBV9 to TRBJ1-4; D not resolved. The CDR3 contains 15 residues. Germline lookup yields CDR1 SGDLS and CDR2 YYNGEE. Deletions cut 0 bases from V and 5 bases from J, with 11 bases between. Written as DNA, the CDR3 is TGTGCCAGCAGCGTAGGTGGTTTGAGGAATGAAAAACTGTTTTTT. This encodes CASSVGGLRNEKLFF.

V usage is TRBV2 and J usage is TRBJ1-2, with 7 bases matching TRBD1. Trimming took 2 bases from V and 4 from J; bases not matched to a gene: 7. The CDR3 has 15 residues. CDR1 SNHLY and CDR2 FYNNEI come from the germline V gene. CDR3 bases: TGTGCCAGCAGTGAATTGGGCAGGGGGAGCTATGGCTACACCTTC. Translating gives CASSELGRGSYGYTF.

This chain's CDR3 is CASSGGTGVIEQFF. In DNA, the CDR3 is TGTGCCAGCAGTGGTGGGACAGGGGTGATTGAGCAGTTCTTC. This chain connects TRBV28 to TRBJ2-1; 10 bases map to TRBD1. V trimming: 5 bases; J trimming: 9 bases; junction bases outside the gene matches: 7. The CDR3 length is 14 residues. CDR1 and CDR2 (germline): MDHEN, SYDVKM. Looking up the rest from reference TRBV28 and TRBJ2-1 gives the full variable domain: DVKVTQSSRYLVKRTGEKVFLECVQDMDHENMFWYRQDPGLGLRLIYFSYDVKMKEKGDIPEGYSVSREKKERFSLILESASTNQTSMYLCASSGGTGVIEQFFGPGTRLTVL.

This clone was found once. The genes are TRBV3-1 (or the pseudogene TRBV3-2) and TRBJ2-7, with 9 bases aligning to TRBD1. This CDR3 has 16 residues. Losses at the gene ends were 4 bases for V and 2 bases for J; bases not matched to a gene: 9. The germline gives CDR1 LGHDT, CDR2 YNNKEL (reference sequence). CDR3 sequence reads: CASSPLTGTGTYEQYF. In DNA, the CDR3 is TGTGCCAGCAGCCCACTAACCGGGACAGGGACCTACGAGCAGTACTTC.

The CDR3 region has the DNA TGCGCCAGCGGGACCGGGACAGGGGTGGACACTGAAGCTTTCTTT. It specifies CASGTGTGVDTEAFF. The chain joins TRBV5-1 to TRBJ1-1; 10 nucleotides line up with TRBD1. The V gene end was trimmed by 7 bases and the J gene end by 3 bases; junction bases not matched to a gene: 9. Germline V gives CDR1 SGHRS, CDR2 YFSETQ. The CDR3 sequence is 15 residues long.

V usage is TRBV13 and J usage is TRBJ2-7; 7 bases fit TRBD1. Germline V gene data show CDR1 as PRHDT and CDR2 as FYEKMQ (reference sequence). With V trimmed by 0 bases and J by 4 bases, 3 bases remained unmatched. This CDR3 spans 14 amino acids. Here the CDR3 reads CASSLGPTGYEQYF. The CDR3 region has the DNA TGTGCCAGCAGCTTAGGGCCGACAGGGTACGAGCAGTACTTC.

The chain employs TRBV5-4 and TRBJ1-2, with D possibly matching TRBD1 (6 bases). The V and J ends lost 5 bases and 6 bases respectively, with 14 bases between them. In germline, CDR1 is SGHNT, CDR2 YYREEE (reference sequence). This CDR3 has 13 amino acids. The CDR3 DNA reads TGTGCCAGCAGGCCGGGACACCGGGATGGCTACACCTTC. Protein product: CASRPGHRDGYTF.

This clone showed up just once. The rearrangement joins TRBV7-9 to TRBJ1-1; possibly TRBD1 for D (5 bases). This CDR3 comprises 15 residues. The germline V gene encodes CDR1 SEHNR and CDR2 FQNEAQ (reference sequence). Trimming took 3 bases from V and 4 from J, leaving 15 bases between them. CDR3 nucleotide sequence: TGTGCCAGCAGCTTGTCCATGATGGGGGGCACTGAAGCTTTCTTT. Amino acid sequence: CASSLSMMGGTEAFF.

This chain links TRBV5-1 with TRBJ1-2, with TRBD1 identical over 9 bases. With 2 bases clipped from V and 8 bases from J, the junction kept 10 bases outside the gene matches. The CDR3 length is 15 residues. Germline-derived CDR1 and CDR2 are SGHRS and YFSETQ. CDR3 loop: CASSLVPGQGDGYTF. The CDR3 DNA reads TGCGCCAGCAGCTTAGTTCCGGGACAGGGCGACGGCTACACCTTC.

The CDR3 here is CASSSRGGNTEAFF. Written as DNA, the CDR3 is TGTGCCAGCAGTTCCCGGGGGGGAAACACTGAAGCTTTCTTT. The chain has TRBV6-5 and TRBJ1-1, with D perhaps TRBD1 (5 bases). The CDR3 sequence is 14 residues long. Germline lookup yields CDR1 MNHEY and CDR2 SVGAGI. Deletions cut 4 bases from V and 2 bases from J, with 11 bases between.

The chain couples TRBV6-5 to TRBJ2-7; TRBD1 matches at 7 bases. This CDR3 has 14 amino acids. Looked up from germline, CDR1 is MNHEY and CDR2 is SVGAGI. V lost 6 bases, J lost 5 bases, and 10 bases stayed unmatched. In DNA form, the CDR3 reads TGTGCCAGCAGCCGTGACAGGGAATACCACGAGCAGTACTTC. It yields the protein CASSRDREYHEQYF.

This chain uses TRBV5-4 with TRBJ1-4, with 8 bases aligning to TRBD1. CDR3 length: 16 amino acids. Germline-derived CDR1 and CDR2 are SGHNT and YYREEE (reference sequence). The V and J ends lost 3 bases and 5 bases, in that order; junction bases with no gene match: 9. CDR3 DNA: TGTGCCAGCAGCTCGACGGCCCAGGGGGCAAATGAAAAACTGTTTTTT. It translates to CASSSTAQGANEKLFF.